The clone carrying this T cell receptor beta chain occurred many times. As yet, its antigen is unknown. The CDR3 is made up of 15 amino acids. With 5 bases removed from V and 0 bases from J, the gap between germline ends came to 10 bases. TCR beta CDR3 region amplification was performed from RNA transcripts. First-round RT-PCR with HTBI primers amplified the TCR CDR3 region. MiXCR, applied by TCRdb to the multiplex PCR reads, yields one record per CDR3 protein. The table records roughly 560,000 distinct CDR3 sequences, over 12% of them present only once. This sample was included in a study of T cells in Graves' hyperthyroidism and ophthalmopathy. About the research overall: At initial diagnosis, before any treatment had begun, peripheral blood was obtained. The study's findings and limits: The majority of expanded thyroid clonotypes above 0.001 also appeared in blood. In validation, the model predicted ophthalmopathy. These predictions came a median about 6.5 months before onset.

Active moderate-to-severe ophthalmopathy, Clinical Activity Score at least 3, NOSPECS at least 4, under 3 months' duration. The clonotype comes from a woman aged 40 to 50 with Graves' ophthalmopathy. The chain combines TRBV12-3 or TRBV12-4 with TRBJ2-2; no clear D. Sequencing was carried out using blood. CDR3 DNA sequence: TGTGCCAGCAGTGCCTTGACGGCGAACACCGGGGAGCTGTTTTTT. Translating gives CASSALTANTGELFF.